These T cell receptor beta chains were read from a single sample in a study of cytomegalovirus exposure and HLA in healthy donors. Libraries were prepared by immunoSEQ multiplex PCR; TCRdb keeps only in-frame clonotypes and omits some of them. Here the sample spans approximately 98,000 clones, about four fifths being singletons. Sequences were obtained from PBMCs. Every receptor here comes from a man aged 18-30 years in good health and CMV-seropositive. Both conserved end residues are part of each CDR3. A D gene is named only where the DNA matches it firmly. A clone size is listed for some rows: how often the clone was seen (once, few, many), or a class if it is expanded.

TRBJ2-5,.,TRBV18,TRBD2,CASSSTSEETQYF,TGTGCCAGCTCGTCGACTAGCGAAGAGACCCAGTACTTC
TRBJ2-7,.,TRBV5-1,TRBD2,CASSLGGGYEQYF,TGCGCCAGCAGCTTGGGGGGGGGCTACGAGCAGTACTTC
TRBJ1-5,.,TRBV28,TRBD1,CASSPGTGGIQPQHF,TGTGCCAGCAGTCCGGGGACAGGGGGTATTCAGCCCCAGCATTTT
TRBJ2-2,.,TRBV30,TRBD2,CAWKAGGYTGELFF,TGTGCCTGGAAAGCGGGGGGTTACACCGGGGAGCTGTTTTTT
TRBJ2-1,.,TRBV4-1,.,CASSLQGLYNEQFF,TGCGCCAGCAGCCTACAGGGCCTCTACAATGAGCAGTTCTTC
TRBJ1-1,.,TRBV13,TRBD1,CASSVETGMHTEAFF,TGTGCCAGCAGCGTAGAGACAGGGATGCACACTGAAGCTTTCTTT
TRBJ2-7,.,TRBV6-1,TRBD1,CASSVDRVAEQYF,TGTGCCAGCAGTGTCGACAGGGTAGCCGAGCAGTACTTC
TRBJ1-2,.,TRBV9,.,CASSVGTDYGYTF,TGTGCCAGCAGCGTAGGGACAGACTATGGCTACACCTTC
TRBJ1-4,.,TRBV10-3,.,CAISDWRQAGATNEKLFF,TGTGCCATCAGTGACTGGAGACAGGCGGGTGCAACTAATGAAAAACTGTTTTTT
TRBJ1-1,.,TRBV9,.,CASSARQVGTEAFF,TGTGCCAGCAGCGCCCGACAGGTTGGCACTGAAGCTTTCTTT
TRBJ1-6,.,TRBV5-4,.,CAISLNSAVDSPLHF,TGTGCCATCAGCTTGAATTCGGCGGTGGATTCACCCCTCCACTTT
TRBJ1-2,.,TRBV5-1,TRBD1,CASSFGTEDGYTF,TGCGCCAGCAGCTTTGGGACAGAAGACGGCTACACCTTC
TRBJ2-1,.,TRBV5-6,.,CASSLAREDNEQFF,TGTGCCAGCAGCTTGGCCAGGGAGGACAATGAGCAGTTCTTC
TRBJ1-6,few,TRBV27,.,CASSFSNSPLHF,TGTGCCAGCAGTTTTTCAAATTCACCCCTCCACTTT
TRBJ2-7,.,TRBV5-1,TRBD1,CASSLQGSSYEQYF,TGCGCCAGCAGCTTACAGGGGTCTTCCTACGAGCAGTACTTC
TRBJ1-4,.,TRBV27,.,CASSWRAPLSRDHNEKLFF,TGTGCCAGCAGTTGGAGGGCCCCCCTCAGCCGAGATCATAATGAAAAACTGTTTTTT
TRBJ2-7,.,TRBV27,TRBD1,CASSSRGLYEQYF,TGTGCCAGCAGTTCAAGGGGGCTATACGAGCAGTACTTC
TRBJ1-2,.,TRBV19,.,CASSWGVGADYGYTF,TGTGCCAGTAGTTGGGGCGTAGGGGCGGACTATGGCTACACCTTC
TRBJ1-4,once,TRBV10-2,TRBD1,CASSPGQGREKLFF,TGCGCCAGCAGTCCGGGACAGGGGAGAGAAAAACTGTTTTTT
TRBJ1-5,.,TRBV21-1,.,CASPGEISNQPQHF,TGTGCCAGCCCGGGGGAGATTAGCAATCAGCCCCAGCATTTT
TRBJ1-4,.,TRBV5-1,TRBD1,CASSLGQGAEKLFF,TGCGCCAGCAGCTTGGGTCAGGGGGCTGAAAAACTGTTTTTT
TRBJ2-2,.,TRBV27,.,CASPLTRNGTGELFF,TGTGCCAGCCCCTTAACTCGGAACGGGACCGGGGAGCTGTTTTTT
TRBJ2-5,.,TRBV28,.,CASKRYETQYF,TGTGCCAGCAAGCGGTACGAGACCCAGTACTTC
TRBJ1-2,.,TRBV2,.,CASSPGDTYGYTF,TGTGCCAGCAGCCCAGGGGACACCTATGGCTACACCTTC
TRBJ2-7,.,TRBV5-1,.,CASSPEVQSSYEQYF,TGCGCCAGCAGCCCTGAGGTCCAGTCCTCCTACGAGCAGTACTTC
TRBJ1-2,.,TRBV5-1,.,CASSPPSGASGYTF,TGCGCCAGCAGCCCCCCCTCAGGGGCGTCGGGCTACACCTTC
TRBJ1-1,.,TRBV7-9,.,CASRPRADTEAFF,TGTGCCAGCAGACCCAGGGCGGACACTGAAGCTTTCTTT
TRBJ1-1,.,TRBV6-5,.,CASSPPRGNTEAFF,TGTGCCAGCAGTCCCCCTAGGGGGAACACTGAAGCTTTCTTT
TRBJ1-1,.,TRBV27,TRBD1,CASSSTGANTEAFF,TGTGCCAGCAGTTCCACAGGGGCGAACACTGAAGCTTTCTTT
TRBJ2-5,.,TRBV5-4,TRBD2,CASSRRLAGGPLETQYF,TGTGCCAGCAGCCGCAGACTAGCGGGGGGGCCTCTAGAGACCCAGTACTTC
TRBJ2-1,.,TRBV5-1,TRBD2,CASSSSGGPYNEQFF,TGCGCCAGCAGTTCGAGCGGGGGGCCCTACAATGAGCAGTTCTTC
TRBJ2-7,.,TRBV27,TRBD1,CASSPGQGGYEQYF,TGTGCCAGCAGTCCTGGACAGGGTGGCTACGAGCAGTACTTC
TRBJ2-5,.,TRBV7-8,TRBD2,CASSLGTRQETQYF,TGTGCCAGCAGCTTAGGGACTAGGCAAGAGACCCAGTACTTC
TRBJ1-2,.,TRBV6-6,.,CASNSKGLYYGYTF,TGTGCCAGCAACTCTAAGGGGCTGTACTATGGCTACACCTTC
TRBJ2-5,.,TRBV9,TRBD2,CASSPSRGSGAWETQYF,TGTGCCAGCAGCCCCTCCAGGGGTAGCGGGGCCTGGGAGACCCAGTACTTC
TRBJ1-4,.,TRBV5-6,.,CASSPTDRFNEKLFF,TGTGCCAGCAGCCCCACTGACAGGTTTAATGAAAAACTGTTTTTT
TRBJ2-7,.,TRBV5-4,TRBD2,CASSLPSGGSYEQYF,TGTGCCAGCAGCTTGCCTAGCGGGGGGTCCTACGAGCAGTACTTC
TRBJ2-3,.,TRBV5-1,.,CASSPGQRTDTQYF,TGCGCCAGCAGTCCAGGACAGCGCACAGATACGCAGTATTTT
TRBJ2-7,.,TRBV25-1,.,CASSVGGRYEQYF,TGTGCCAGCAGTGTAGGTGGGCGCTACGAGCAGTACTTC
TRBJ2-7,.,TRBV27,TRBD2,CASSLIGPGTSGNLQYF,TGTGCCAGCAGTTTGATAGGGCCGGGGACTAGCGGAAATCTACAGTACTTC
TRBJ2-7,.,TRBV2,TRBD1,CATKKTGPQSYEQYF,TGTGCCACCAAAAAGACAGGGCCCCAATCCTACGAGCAGTACTTC
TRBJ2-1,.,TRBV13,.,CASSLGQYNEQFF,TGTGCCAGCAGCTTAGGACAGTACAATGAGCAGTTCTTC
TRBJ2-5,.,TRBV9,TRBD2,CASSGRLAGAGDTQYF,TGTGCCAGCAGCGGAAGACTAGCGGGGGCCGGAGATACCCAGTACTTC